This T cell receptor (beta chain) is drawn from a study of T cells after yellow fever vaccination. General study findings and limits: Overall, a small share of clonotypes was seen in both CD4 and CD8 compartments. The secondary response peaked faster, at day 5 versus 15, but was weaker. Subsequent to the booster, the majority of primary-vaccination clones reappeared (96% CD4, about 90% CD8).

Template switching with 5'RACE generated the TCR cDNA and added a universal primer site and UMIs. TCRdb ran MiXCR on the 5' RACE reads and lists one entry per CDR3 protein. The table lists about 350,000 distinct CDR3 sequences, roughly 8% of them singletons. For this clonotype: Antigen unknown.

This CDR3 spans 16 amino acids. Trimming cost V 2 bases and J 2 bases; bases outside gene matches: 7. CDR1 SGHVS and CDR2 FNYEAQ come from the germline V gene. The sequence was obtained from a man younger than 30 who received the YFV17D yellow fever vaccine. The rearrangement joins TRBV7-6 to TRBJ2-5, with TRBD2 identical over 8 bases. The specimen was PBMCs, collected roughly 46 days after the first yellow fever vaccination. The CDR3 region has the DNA TGTGCCAGCAGCTTATACCAGAGCGGGGGACAAGAGACCCAGTACTTC. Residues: CASSLYQSGGQETQYF. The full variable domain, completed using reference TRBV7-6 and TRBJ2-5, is GAGVSQSPRYKVTKRGQDVALRCDPISGHVSLYWYRQALGQGPEFLTYFNYEAQQDKSGLPNDRFSAERPEGSISTLTIQRTEQRDSAMYRCASSLYQSGGQETQYFGPGTRLLVL.